Each of the 22 T cell receptor beta chains below was sequenced from the same sample in a study of blood T cell repertoires in COVID-19 (dated by TCRdb to the early 2020s). The library was generated by the immunoSEQ multiplex PCR assay. TCRdb retrieved this table from immuneACCESS and kept in-frame rearrangements only. Not all clones are present; in checked studies, unresolved V genes account for under half, and no reason is known for the remainder. The sample yields 130,000 to 150,000 clones; about 87% were counted once. Around 40% of the sample lies in the top ten. Sequences were obtained from peripheral blood. Receptors originate from a man aged 50-60 years who had recovered from COVID-19.

This chain uses TRBV5-5 with TRBJ1-6; no reliable D call. Germline V gives CDR1 SGHKS, CDR2 YYEKEE (reference sequence). CDR3 length: 15 amino acids. V was shortened by 2 bases and J by 6 bases, with 12 bases between the two germline ends. The CDR3 region is CASSLTAALNSPLHF. The CDR3 DNA follows: TGTGCCAGCAGCTTAACGGCGGCACTTAATTCACCCCTCCACTTT.

This rearrangement joins TRBV5-1 to TRBJ1-2, with D possibly matching TRBD1 (6 bases). Per the germline V gene, CDR1 is SGHRS and CDR2 is YFSETQ. The CDR3 loop spans 15 amino acids. The V end lost 0 bases, the J end lost 6 bases, and 15 bases lay between the germline ends. This CDR3 reads CASSLGAGVENGYTF. The CDR3 DNA follows: TGCGCCAGCAGCTTGGGGGCAGGGGTTGAGAATGGCTACACCTTC. The entire variable domain, with the rest obtained from reference TRBV5-1 and TRBJ1-2, is as follows: KAGVTQTPRYLIKTRGQQVTLSCSPISGHRSVSWYQQTPGQGLQFLFEYFSETQRNKGNFPGRFSGRQFSNSRSEMNVSTLELGDSALYLCASSLGAGVENGYTFGSGTRLTVV.

The chain combines TRBV6-2 or TRBV6-3 with TRBJ2-7; tentative D call: TRBD1 (6 bases). Trimming stripped 0 bases from V and 2 bases from J, with 8 bases between. CDR1 and CDR2 from the germline V gene are MNHEY and SVGEGT. The CDR3 has 14 amino acids. CDR3 protein: CASSYSDRTYEQYF. The CDR3 nucleotides read TGTGCCAGCAGTTACTCGGACAGAACCTACGAGCAGTACTTC.

The V call is TRBV6-2 or TRBV6-3, the J call TRBJ2-1, with 8 bases that match TRBD1. V was clipped by 6 bases and J by 6 bases; unmatched bases: 10. The CDR3 consists of 15 residues. Germline CDR1 is MNHEY and CDR2 is SVGEGT. CDR3 nucleotides: TGTGCCAGCAGCCTCAACAGGGGGTGGAGCAATGAGCAGTTCTTC. Amino acid sequence: CASSLNRGWSNEQFF.

This chain's CDR3 is CASSPLVGAPYNEQFF. The DNA of the CDR3 is TGTGCCAGCAGTCCACTAGTGGGCGCACCCTACAATGAGCAGTTCTTC. The chain joins TRBV6-6 to TRBJ2-1, with D possibly matching TRBD2 (5 bases). Trimming stripped 5 bases from V and 2 bases from J, with 16 bases between. Germline V CDR1 and CDR2: MNHNY, SVGAGI (reference sequence). The CDR3 consists of 16 residues.

This CDR3 is CASSHPAAGRQPQHF. CDR3 in DNA: TGCGCCAGCAGCCACCCCGCGGCGGGTCGGCAGCCCCAGCATTTT. The chain recombines TRBV4-1 with TRBJ1-5; D gene unclear. Between the trimmed V and J ends, which lost 3 bases and 7 bases, there was a span of 16 bases. The CDR3 totals 15 residues. CDR1 and CDR2 (germline): MGHRA, YSYEKL.

There are a few counts of this clone. The J gene is TRBJ1-6, the V gene TRBV6-5; no clear D gene. Germline loops: CDR1 MNHEY, CDR2 SVGAGI. CDR3 length equals 12 residues. V lost 7 bases and J lost 6, with 7 bases in between. Written as DNA, the CDR3 is TGTGCCAGCAAAACGGTTAATTCACCCCTCCACTTT. It encodes CASKTVNSPLHF.

The chain joins TRBV7-5 to TRBJ1-1. TRBV7-5 is flagged as a pseudogene. This CDR3 contains 12 residues. CDR3 nucleotide sequence: TGTGCCAGCACGTCGGTGAACACTGAAGCTTTCTTT. Residues: CASTSVNTEAFF.

The chain links TRBV19 to TRBJ2-1; D may be TRBD2 (6 bases). The CDR3 totals 15 residues. Trimming removed 1 base at V and 7 bases at J, with 14 bases between. Germline CDR1 and CDR2: LNHDA and SQIVND (reference sequence). In DNA form, the CDR3 reads TGTGCCAGTAGTATAGCGGGAGCAGGGCGGAATGAGCAGTTCTTC. Residues: CASSIAGAGRNEQFF.

The genes are TRBV11-2 and TRBJ2-7; unclear D gene. Germline lookup yields CDR1 SGHAT and CDR2 FQNNGV. V lost 2 bases, J lost 1 base, and 12 bases lay in between. This CDR3 region has 15 residues. The CDR3 loop is CASSLKPGLSYEQYF. CDR3 in DNA: TGTGCCAGCAGCTTAAAACCGGGTCTTTCCTACGAGCAGTACTTC. Complete variable domain (other parts from reference TRBV11-2 and TRBJ2-7): EAGVAQSPRYKIIEKRQSVAFWCNPISGHATLYWYQQILGQGPKLLIQFQNNGVVDDSQLPKDRFSAERLKGVDSTLKIQPAKLEDSAVYLCASSLKPGLSYEQYFGPGTRLTVT.

The V call is TRBV30, the J call TRBJ2-7; TRBD1 matches 9 bases. CDR3 size: 15 residues. The junction had 9 bases not matched to a gene; V was cut back by 3 bases and J by 3 bases. The germline V gene encodes CDR1 GTSNPN and CDR2 SVGIG (reference sequence). Here the CDR3 DNA reads TGTGCCTGGAGGAAATCGGGGGACAGGGTCTACGAGCAGTACTTC. Translated: CAWRKSGDRVYEQYF.

This clone has a single count. The chain links TRBV5-6 to TRBJ1-4; 10 positions match TRBD1. The CDR3 runs 17 residues. V dropped 4 bases and J dropped 7; count of bases not matched to a gene: 13. The germline V gene has CDR1 SGHDT and CDR2 YYEEEE. CDR3 DNA sequence: TGTGCCAGCAGCCCCCGACAGGGGGCAAACCTAGGTGAAAAACTGTTTTTT. Translated, it gives CASSPRQGANLGEKLFF.

This rearrangement joins TRBV5-1 to TRBJ2-7; D not resolved. Trimming took 5 bases from V and 2 from J, leaving 11 bases between them. The CDR3 consists of 13 residues. Germline V gives CDR1 SGHRS, CDR2 YFSETQ. The DNA for the CDR3 is TGCGCCAGCAGGTCCGGGTCCACCTACGAGCAGTACTTC. Amino acid sequence: CASRSGSTYEQYF.

This clone has a single count. This rearrangement joins TRBV5-1 to TRBJ2-7; D is possibly TRBD2 (6 bases). Germline V gene lookup returns CDR1 SGHRS and CDR2 YFSETQ. The V end lost 5 bases, the J end lost 4 bases, and 13 bases lay between the germline ends. The CDR3 runs to 13 residues. The DNA for the CDR3 is TGCGCCAGCAGTCTGGGGGGTAGATACGAGCAGTACTTC. This gives the protein CASSLGGRYEQYF.

The chain has TRBV7-2 and TRBJ1-1; tentatively, D is TRBD1 (5 bases). CDR3 size: 12 residues. CDR1 and CDR2 from the germline V gene are SGHTA and FQGNSA. V lost 1 base to trimming and J lost 10 bases, with 10 bases between them. The CDR3 protein is CASSLVGARAFF. The CDR3 coding sequence is TGTGCCAGCAGCTTAGTAGGGGCCCGAGCTTTCTTT.

The CDR3 region has the DNA TGTGCCAGCAGGCCAGGTAGCGGCCAAGAGACCCAGTACTTC. The encoded protein is CASRPGSGQETQYF. The chain combines TRBV6-6 with TRBJ2-5, with a weak D call TRBD2 (6 bases). Deletions cut 6 bases from V and 1 base from J, with 12 bases between. CDR3 length: 14 residues. Germline loops: CDR1 MNHNY, CDR2 SVGAGI (reference sequence).

The J gene is TRBJ2-2, the V gene TRBV7-2; a possible D gene is TRBD2 (6 bases). Trimming pared 2 bases from V and 6 bases from J, leaving 10 bases between. Germline V gene lookup returns CDR1 SGHTA and CDR2 FQGNSA. The CDR3 covers 14 residues. The CDR3 DNA reads as TGTGCCAGCAGCTTAAGAGCGGGCCCCGGGGAGCTGTTTTTT. Encoded protein: CASSLRAGPGELFF.

This sequence joins TRBV25-1 and TRBJ2-1; 10 bases line up with TRBD1. CDR3 length: 13 amino acids. Per the germline V gene, CDR1 is MGHDK and CDR2 is SYGVNS. With V trimmed by 8 bases and J by 6 bases, 4 bases remained unmatched. CDR3 residues: CASRQGAGNEQFF. The CDR3 DNA follows: TGTGCCAGCCGACAGGGGGCGGGCAATGAGCAGTTCTTC.

The chain carries TRBV3-1 (or the pseudogene TRBV3-2) and TRBJ2-3, with TRBD2 matching 10 bases. The CDR3 extends over 17 amino acids. Germline V gene sequence: CDR1 LGHDT, CDR2 YNNKEL (reference sequence). Trimming removed 4 bases from V and 5 bases from J; junction bases left unmatched: 12. CDR3 nucleotide sequence: TGTGCCAGCAGCCGTCAGCCCCTAGCGGGGGTGGGAGATACGCAGTATTTT. Amino acids: CASSRQPLAGVGDTQYF.

This chain joins TRBV7-2 and TRBJ1-1; maybe TRBD1 (5 bases). The CDR3 extends over 13 amino acids. Between the trimmed V and J ends, which lost 4 bases and 3 bases, there was a span of 9 bases. Germline values: CDR1 SGHTA, CDR2 FQGNSA. DNA of the CDR3: TGTGCCAGCAGCTCCATGACAGACACTGAAGCTTTCTTT. Amino acids: CASSSMTDTEAFF.

The rearrangement uses TRBV15 and TRBJ2-7, with D unresolved. V shed 1 base and J shed 3 bases, with 7 bases lying between them. Germline V CDR1 and CDR2: LNHNV, YYDKDF (reference sequence). The CDR3 spans 13 residues. DNA for the CDR3: TGTGCCACCAGCAGAGCCCAAAACTACGAGCAGTACTTC. The encoded protein is CATSRAQNYEQYF.

The chain recombines TRBV2 with TRBJ2-1, with 14 bases that match TRBD2. Germline CDR1 is SNHLY and CDR2 is FYNNEI. The CDR3 is 15 residues long. V trimming: 6 bases; J trimming: 9 bases; junction bases outside the gene matches: 7. The CDR3: CASRVTSGGDPEQFF. CDR3 coding DNA: TGTGCCAGCAGGGTGACTAGCGGGGGGGATCCTGAGCAGTTCTTC.